This T cell receptor beta chain was retrieved from a study of blood T cell repertoires in COVID-19. On the study more broadly: The United States, Italy and Spain provided the acute and convalescent COVID-19 samples. In each case, the material was cDNA or gDNA derived from T cells, B-cell-depleted T cells, or PBMCs.

Generated by immunoSEQ multiplex PCR, the TCRdb table keeps only in-frame clones and is missing some. The sample includes 150,000 to 200,000 clones, approximately 86% of them seen just once. This CDR3 is 13 amino acids long. Trimming pared 3 bases from V and 4 bases from J, leaving 10 bases between. The germline V gene has CDR1 ENHRY and CDR2 SYGVKD. Sequenced material: peripheral blood. This rearrangement joins TRBV10-3 to TRBJ2-7; TRBD2 might be the D (5 bases). This clonotype originated in an elderly woman in a cohort sampled during active or convalescent COVID-19. The CDR3: CAISEERGYEQYF. CDR3 bases: TGTGCCATCAGTGAAGAACGGGGTTACGAGCAGTACTTC.